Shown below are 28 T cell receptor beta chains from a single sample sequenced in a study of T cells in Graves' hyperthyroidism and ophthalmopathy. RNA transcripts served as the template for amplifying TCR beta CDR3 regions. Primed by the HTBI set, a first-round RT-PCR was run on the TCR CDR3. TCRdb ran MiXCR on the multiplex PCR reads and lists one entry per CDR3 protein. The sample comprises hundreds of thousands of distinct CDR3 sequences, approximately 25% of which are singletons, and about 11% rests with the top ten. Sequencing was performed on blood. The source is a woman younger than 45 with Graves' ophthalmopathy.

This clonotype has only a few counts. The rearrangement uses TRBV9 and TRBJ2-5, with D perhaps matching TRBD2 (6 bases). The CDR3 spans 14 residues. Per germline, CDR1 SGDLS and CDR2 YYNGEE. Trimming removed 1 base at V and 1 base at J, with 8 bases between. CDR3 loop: CASSVSGGQETQYF. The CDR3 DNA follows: TGTGCCAGCAGCGTATCCGGGGGCCAAGAGACCCAGTACTTC. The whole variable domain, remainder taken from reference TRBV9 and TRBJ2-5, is DSGVTQTPKHLITATGQRVTLRCSPRSGDLSVYWYQQSLDQGLQFLIQYYNGEERAKGNILERFSAQQFPDLHSELNLSSLELGDSALYFCASSVSGGQETQYFGPGTRLLVL.

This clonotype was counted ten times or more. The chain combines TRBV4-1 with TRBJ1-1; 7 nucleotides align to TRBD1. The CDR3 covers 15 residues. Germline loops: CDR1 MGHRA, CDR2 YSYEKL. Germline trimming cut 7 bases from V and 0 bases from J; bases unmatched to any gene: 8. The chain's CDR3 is CASTDRVVMNTEAFF. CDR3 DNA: TGCGCCAGCACAGACAGGGTAGTAATGAACACTGAAGCTTTCTTT.

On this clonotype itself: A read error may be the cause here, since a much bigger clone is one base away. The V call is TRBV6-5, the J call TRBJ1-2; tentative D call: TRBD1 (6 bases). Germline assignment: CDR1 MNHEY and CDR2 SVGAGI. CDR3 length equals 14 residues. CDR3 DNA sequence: TGTGCCAGCAGTTACCAGGGGCTCAACTATGGCTACTCCTTC. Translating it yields CASSYQGLNYGYSF.

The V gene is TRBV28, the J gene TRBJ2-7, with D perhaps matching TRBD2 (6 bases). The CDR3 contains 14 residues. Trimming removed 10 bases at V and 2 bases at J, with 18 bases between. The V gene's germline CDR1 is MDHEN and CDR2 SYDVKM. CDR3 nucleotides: TGTGCCACCTCTGGGGGACTGGGGGCCTACGAGCAGTACTTC. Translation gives CATSGGLGAYEQYF.

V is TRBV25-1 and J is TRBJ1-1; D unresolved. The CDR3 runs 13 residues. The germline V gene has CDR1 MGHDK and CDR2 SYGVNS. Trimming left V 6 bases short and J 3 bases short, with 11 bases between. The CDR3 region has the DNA TGTGCCAGCAGCGCTAATGGGGACACTGAAGCTTTCTTT. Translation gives CASSANGDTEAFF.

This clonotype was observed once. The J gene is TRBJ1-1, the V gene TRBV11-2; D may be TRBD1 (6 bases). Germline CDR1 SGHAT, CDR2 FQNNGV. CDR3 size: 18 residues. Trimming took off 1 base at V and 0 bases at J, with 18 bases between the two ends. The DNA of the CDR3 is TGTGCCAGCAGCTTAGGGATCGAGGGGGGATGGTTGAACACTGAAGCTTTCTTT. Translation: CASSLGIEGGWLNTEAFF.

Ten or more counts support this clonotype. CDR3 DNA: TGTGCCAGCAGTACCGGAAGAGAGACCCAGTACTTC. Its protein product is CASSTGRETQYF. This chain joins TRBV12-3 or TRBV12-4 and TRBJ2-5; D remains unclear. V was cut by 5 bases and J by 4 bases, with 8 bases left in between. This CDR3 spans 12 amino acids.

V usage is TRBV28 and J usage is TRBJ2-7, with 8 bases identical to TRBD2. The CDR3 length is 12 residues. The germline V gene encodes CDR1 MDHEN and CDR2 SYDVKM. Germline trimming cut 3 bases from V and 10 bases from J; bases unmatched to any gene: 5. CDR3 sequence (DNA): TGTGCCAGCAGTTTCGGGGGGGGCAGTCAGTACTTC. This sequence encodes CASSFGGGSQYF.

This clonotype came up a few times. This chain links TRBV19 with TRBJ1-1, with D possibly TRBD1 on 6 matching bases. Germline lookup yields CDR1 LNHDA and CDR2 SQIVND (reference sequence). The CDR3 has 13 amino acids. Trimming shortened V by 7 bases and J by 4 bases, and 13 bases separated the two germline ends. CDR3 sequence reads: CASTTGAGTEAFF. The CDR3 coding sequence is TGTGCCAGTACTACGGGGGCCGGCACTGAAGCTTTCTTT. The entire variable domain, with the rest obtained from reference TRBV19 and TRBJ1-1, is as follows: DGGITQSPKYLFRKEGQNVTLSCEQNLNHDAMYWYRQDPGQGLRLIYYSQIVNDFQKGDIAEGYSVSREKKESFPLTVTSAQKNPTAFYLCASTTGAGTEAFFGQGTRLTVV.

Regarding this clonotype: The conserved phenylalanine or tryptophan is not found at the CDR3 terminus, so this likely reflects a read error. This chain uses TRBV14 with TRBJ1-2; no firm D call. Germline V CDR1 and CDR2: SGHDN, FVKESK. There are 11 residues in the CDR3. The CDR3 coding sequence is TGTTCCAGCAGCCAAGGGTATGGCTACACCGTC. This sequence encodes CSSSQGYGYTV.

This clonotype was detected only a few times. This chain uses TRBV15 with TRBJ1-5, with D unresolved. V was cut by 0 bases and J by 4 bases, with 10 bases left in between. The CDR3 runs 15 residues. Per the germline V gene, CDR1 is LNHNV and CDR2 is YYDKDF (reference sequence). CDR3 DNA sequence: TGTGCCACCAGCAGAGACCGGGCACCTAATCAGCCCCAGCATTTT. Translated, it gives CATSRDRAPNQPQHF. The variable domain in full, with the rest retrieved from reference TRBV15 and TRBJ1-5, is DAMVIQNPRYQVTQFGKPVTLSCSQTLNHNVMYWYQQKSSQAPKLLFHYYDKDFNNEADTPDNFQSRRPNTSFCFLDIRSPGLGDTAMYLCATSRDRAPNQPQHFGDGTRLSIL.

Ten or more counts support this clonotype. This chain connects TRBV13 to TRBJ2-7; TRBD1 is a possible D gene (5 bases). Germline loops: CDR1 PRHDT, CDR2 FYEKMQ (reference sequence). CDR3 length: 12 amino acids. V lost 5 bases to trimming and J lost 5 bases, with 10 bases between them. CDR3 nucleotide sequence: TGTGCCAGCAGCATGACAGTGGACGAGCAGTACTTC. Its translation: CASSMTVDEQYF. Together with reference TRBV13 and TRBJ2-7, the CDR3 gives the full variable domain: AAGVIQSPRHLIKEKRETATLKCYPIPRHDTVYWYQQGPGQDPQFLISFYEKMQSDKGSIPDRFSAQQFSDYHSELNMSSLELGDSALYFCASSMTVDEQYFGPGTRLTVT.

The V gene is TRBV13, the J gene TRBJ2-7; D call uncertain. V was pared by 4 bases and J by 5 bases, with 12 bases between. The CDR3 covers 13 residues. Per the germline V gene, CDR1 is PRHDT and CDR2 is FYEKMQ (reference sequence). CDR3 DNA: TGTGCCAGCAGCTACGTCCGAACCCACGAGCAGTACTTC. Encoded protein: CASSYVRTHEQYF.

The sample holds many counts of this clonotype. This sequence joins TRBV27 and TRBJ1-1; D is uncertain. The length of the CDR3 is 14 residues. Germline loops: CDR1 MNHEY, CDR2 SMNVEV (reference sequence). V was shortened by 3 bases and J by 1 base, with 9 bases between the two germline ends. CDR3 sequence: CASSFSPQNTEAFF. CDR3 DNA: TGTGCCAGCAGTTTTTCCCCCCAGAACACTGAAGCTTTCTTT.

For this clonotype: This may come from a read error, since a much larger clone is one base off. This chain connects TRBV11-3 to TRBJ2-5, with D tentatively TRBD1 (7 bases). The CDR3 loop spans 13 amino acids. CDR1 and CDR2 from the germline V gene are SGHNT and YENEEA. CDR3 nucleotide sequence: TGTGCCGGCAGCTTAGGAGGGGGCGAGACCCAGTACTTC. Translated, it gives CAGSLGGGETQYF.

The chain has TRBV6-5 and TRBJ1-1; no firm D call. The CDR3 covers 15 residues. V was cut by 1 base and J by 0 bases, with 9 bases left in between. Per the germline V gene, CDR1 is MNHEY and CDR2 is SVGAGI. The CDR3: CASSYFNSLNTEAFF. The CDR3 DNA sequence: TGTGCCAGCAGTTACTTCAACAGCCTGAACACTGAAGCTTTCTTT.

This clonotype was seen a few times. CDR3 nucleotides: TGTGCCAGCAGCCCCAGGACAGGAATACACTATGGCTACACCTTC. The encoded protein is CASSPRTGIHYGYTF. The genes are TRBV5-6 and TRBJ1-2, with 7 bases matching TRBD1. Germline-derived CDR1 and CDR2 are SGHDT and YYEEEE. V lost 4 bases and J lost 3; bases outside the gene matches: 9. CDR3 length: 15 amino acids.

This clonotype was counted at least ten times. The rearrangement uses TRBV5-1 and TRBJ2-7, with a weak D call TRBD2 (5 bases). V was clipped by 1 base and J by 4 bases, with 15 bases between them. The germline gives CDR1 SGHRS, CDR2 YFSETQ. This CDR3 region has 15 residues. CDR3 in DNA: TGCGCCAGCAGCTTGACGGCCACTCGGAGGTACGAGCAGTACTTC. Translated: CASSLTATRRYEQYF.

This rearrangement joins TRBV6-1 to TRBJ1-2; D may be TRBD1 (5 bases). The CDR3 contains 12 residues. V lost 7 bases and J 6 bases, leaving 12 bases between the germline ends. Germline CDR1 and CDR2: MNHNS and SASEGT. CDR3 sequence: CASTGRGHGYTF. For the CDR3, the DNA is TGTGCCAGCACGGGAAGGGGCCATGGCTACACCTTC.

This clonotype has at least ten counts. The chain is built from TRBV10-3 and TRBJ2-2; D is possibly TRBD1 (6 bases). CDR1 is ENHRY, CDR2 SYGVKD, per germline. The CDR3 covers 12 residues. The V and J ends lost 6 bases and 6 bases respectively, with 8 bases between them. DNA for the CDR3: TGTGCCATCAGCAGGGGTGCCGGGGAGCTGTTTTTT. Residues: CAISRGAGELFF.

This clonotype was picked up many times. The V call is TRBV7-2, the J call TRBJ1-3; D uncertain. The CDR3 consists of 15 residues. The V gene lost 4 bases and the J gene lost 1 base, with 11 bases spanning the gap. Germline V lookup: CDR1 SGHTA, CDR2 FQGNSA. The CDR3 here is CASSSLLLSGNTIYF. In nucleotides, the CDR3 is TGTGCCAGCAGCTCACTTTTACTTTCTGGAAACACCATATATTTT.

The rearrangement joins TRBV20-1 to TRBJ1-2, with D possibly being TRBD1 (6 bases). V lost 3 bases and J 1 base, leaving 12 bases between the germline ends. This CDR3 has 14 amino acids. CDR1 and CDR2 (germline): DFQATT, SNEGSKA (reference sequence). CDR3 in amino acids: CSARRQDLNYGYTF. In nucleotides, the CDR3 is TGCAGTGCTAGGAGACAGGACCTTAACTATGGCTACACCTTC.

The CDR3 DNA reads TGTGCCAGTAGTATGAGGGCCGGGGAGCTGTTTTTT. It specifies CASSMRAGELFF. This chain connects TRBV19 to TRBJ2-2; possibly TRBD2 for D (5 bases). Trimming removed 3 bases at V and 6 bases at J, with 5 bases between. The CDR3 runs to 12 residues. The germline CDR1 and CDR2 sequences are LNHDA and SQIVND (reference sequence).

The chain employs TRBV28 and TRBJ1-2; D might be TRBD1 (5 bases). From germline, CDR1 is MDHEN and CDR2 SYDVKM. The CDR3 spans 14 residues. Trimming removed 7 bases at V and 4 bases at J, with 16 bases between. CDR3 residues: CASTIPGSGYGYTF. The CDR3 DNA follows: TGTGCCAGCACAATCCCAGGGAGCGGCTATGGCTACACCTTC.

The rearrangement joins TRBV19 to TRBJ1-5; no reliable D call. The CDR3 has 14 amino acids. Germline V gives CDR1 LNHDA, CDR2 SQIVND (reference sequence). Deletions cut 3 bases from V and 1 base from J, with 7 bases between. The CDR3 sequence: CASSMVVSNQPQHF. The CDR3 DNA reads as TGTGCCAGTAGTATGGTGGTGAGCAATCAGCCCCAGCATTTT.

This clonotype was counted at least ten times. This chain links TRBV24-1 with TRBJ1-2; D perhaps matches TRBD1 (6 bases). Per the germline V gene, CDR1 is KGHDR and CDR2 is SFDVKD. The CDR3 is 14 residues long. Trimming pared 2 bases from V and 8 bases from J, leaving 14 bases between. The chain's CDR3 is CATSDSWDTWGYTF. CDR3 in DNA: TGTGCCACCAGTGATTCCTGGGACACCTGGGGCTACACCTTC.

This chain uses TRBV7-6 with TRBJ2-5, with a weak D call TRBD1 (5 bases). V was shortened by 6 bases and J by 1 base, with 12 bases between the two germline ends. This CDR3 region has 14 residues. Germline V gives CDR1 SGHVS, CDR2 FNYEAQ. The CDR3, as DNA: TGTGCCAGCAGTCAAGGACAAGTCCAAGAGACCCAGTACTTC. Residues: CASSQGQVQETQYF.

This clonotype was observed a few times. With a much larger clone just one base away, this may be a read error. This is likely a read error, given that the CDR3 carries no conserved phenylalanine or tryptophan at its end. The CDR3 DNA is TGTGCCAGCAGCTTGTCGGGGTACTATGGCTACACCGTC. Translation gives CASSLSGYYGYTV. V is TRBV5-6 and J is TRBJ1-2; D is undetermined. Trimming left V 1 base short and J 3 bases short, with 7 bases between. Looked up from germline, CDR1 is SGHDT and CDR2 is YYEEEE. The CDR3 length is 13 residues.